This T cell receptor (beta chain) was documented in a study of blood T cell repertoires in COVID-19. Overall study context: Both acute and convalescent COVID-19 samples were obtained from the United States, Italy and Spain.

Clones were read by immunoSEQ multiplex PCR, and TCRdb kept only the in-frame ones, dropping some. The sample includes 76,000 or so clones, roughly 89% of them seen just once. Looked up from germline, CDR1 is SGHVS and CDR2 is FQNEAQ. J was trimmed by 1 base and V by 5 bases; bases with no gene match: 8. The CDR3 loop spans 17 amino acids. The sample consisted of peripheral blood. This sequence originates from a human donor in a cohort sampled during active COVID-19. The chain has TRBV7-8 and TRBJ2-7; 13 bases match TRBD2. The CDR3 here is CASSRLAGGFLSYEQYF. Here the CDR3 DNA reads TGTGCCAGCAGCCGACTAGCGGGGGGATTCTTGTCCTACGAGCAGTACTTC.